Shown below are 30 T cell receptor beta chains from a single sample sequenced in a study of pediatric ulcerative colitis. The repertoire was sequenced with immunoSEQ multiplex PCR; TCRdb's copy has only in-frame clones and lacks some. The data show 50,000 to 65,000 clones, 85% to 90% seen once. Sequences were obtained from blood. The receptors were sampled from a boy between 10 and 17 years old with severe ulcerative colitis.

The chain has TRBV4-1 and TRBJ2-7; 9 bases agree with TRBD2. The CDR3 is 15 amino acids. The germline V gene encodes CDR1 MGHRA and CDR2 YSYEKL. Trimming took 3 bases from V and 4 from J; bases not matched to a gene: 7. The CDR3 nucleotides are TGCGCCAGCAGCCACTGGCGGGAGGGGGAGTACGAGCAGTACTTC. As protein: CASSHWREGEYEQYF.

CDR3 loop: CASSMAGTNSYNEQFF. The CDR3 DNA follows: TGTGCCAGTAGTATGGCCGGGACTAATTCCTACAATGAGCAGTTCTTC. This sequence joins TRBV19 and TRBJ2-1, with 7 bases lining up with TRBD2. Germline V gene data show CDR1 as LNHDA and CDR2 as SQIVND (reference sequence). The CDR3 is 16 amino acids. Unmatched junction bases numbered 6, after V lost 3 bases and J lost 1 base.

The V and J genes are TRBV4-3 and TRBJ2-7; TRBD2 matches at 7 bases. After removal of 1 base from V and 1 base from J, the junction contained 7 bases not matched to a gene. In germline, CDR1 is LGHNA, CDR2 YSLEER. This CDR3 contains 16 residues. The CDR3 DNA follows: TGCGCCAGCAGCCAAGTCACGGGAGGTCCGTCCTACGAGCAGTACTTC. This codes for CASSQVTGGPSYEQYF.

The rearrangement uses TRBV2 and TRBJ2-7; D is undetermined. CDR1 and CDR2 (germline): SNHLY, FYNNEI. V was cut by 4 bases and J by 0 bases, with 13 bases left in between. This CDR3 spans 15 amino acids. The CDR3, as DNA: TGTGCCAGCAGTGGGGCCAGGACCATCTCCTACGAGCAGTACTTC. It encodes CASSGARTISYEQYF.

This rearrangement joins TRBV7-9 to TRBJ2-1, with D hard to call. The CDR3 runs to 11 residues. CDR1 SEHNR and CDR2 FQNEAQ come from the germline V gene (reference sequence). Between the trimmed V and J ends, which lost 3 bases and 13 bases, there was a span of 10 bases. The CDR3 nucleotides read TGTGCCAGCAGCTTGCTACGGGCCCAGTTCTTC. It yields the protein CASSLLRAQFF.

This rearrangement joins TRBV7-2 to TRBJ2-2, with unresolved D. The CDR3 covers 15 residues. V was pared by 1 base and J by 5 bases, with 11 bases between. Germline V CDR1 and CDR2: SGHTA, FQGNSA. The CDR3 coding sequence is TGTGCCAGCAGCTTAGAAGGGCGCAGGACCGGGGAGCTGTTTTTT. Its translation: CASSLEGRRTGELFF.

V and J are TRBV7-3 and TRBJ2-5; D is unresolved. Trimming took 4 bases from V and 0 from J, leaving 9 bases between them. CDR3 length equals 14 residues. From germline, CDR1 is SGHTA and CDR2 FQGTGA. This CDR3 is CASSYRSHQETQYF. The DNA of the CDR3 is TGTGCCAGCAGCTACCGCAGTCACCAAGAGACCCAGTACTTC. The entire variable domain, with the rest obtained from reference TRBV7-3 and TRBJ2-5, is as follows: GAGVSQTPSNKVTEKGKYVELRCDPISGHTALYWYRQSLGQGPEFLIYFQGTGAADDSGLPNDRFFAVRPEGSVSTLKIQRTERGDSAVYLCASSYRSHQETQYFGPGTRLLVL.

CDR3 DNA sequence: TGTGCCAGCAGTAGGACAGCAAACAATGAGCAGTTCTTC. Protein: CASSRTANNEQFF. This chain links TRBV14 with TRBJ2-1, with D tentatively TRBD1 (6 bases). CDR1 is SGHDN, CDR2 FVKESK, per germline. Trimming took off 6 bases at V and 5 bases at J, with 11 bases between the two ends. This CDR3 is 13 amino acids long.

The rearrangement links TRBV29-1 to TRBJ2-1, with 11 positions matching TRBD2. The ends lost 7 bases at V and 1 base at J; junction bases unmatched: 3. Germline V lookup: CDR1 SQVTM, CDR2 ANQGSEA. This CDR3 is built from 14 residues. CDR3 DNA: TGCAGCGCCAGGACTAGCGGGTCCTACAATGAGCAGTTCTTC. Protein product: CSARTSGSYNEQFF.

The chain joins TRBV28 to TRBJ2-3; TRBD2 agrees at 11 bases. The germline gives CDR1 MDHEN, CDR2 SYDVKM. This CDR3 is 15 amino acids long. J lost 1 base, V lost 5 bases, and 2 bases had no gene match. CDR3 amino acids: CASSLSGRGTDTQYF. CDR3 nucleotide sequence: TGTGCCAGCAGTCTTAGCGGGAGGGGCACAGATACGCAGTATTTT.

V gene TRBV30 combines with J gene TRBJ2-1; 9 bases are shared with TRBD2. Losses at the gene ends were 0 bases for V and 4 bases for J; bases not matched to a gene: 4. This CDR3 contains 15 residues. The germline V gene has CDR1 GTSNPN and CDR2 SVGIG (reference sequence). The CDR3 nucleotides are TGTGCCTGGAGTGTACGTAGCGGGAGTTACAATGAGCAGTTCTTC. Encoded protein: CAWSVRSGSYNEQFF.

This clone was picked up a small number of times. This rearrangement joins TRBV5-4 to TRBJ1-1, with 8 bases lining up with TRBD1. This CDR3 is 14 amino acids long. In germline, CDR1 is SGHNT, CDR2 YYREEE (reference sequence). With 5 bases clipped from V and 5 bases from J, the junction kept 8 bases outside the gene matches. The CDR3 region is CASRYDRGETEAFF. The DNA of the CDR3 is TGTGCCAGCAGATATGACAGGGGAGAGACTGAAGCTTTCTTT.

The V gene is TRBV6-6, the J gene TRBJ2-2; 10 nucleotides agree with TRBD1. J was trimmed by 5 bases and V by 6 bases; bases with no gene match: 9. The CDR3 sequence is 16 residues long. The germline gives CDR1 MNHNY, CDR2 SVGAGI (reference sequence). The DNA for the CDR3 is TGTGCCAGCAGGGACAGGGGGAAAACCGGAACCGGGGAGCTGTTTTTT. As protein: CASRDRGKTGTGELFF.

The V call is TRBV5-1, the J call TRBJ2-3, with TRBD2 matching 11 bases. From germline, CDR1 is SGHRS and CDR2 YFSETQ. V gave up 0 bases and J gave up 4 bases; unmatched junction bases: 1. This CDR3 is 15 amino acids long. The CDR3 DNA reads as TGCGCCAGCAGCTTGGTAGCGGGGGGGCCAGATACGCAGTATTTT. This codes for CASSLVAGGPDTQYF.

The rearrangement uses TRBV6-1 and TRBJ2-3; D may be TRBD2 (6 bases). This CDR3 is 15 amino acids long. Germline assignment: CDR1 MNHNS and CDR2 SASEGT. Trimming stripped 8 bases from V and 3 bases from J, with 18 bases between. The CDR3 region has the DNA TGTGCCAGCTGGCGAGGCCAACGGGGGACAGATACGCAGTATTTT. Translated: CASWRGQRGTDTQYF.

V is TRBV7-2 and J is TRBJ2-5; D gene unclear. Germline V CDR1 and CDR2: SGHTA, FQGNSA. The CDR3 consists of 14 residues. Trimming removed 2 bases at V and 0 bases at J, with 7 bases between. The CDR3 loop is CASSLYLYQETQYF. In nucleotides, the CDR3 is TGTGCCAGCAGCTTATATTTGTACCAAGAGACCCAGTACTTC.

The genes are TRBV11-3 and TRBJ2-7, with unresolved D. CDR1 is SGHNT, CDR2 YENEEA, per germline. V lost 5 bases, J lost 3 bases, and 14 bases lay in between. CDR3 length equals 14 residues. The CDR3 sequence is CASSGPGYLYEQYF. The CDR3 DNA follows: TGTGCCAGCAGCGGACCAGGTTACCTCTACGAGCAGTACTTC.

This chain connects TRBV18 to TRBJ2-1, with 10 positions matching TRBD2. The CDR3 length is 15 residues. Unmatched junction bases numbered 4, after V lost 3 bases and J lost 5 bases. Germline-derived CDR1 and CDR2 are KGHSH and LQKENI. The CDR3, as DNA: TGTGCCAGCTCACCGTCCCTAGCGGGAGACAATGAGCAGTTCTTC. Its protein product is CASSPSLAGDNEQFF.

The CDR3 bases are TGTGCCAGCAGTTATTATGCAGGTGAAGCTTTCTTT. Translation gives CASSYYAGEAFF. The J gene is TRBJ1-1, the V gene TRBV6-5, with D uncertain. There are 12 residues in the CDR3. With 3 bases removed from V and 7 bases from J, the gap between germline ends came to 9 bases. The germline V gene has CDR1 MNHEY and CDR2 SVGAGI.

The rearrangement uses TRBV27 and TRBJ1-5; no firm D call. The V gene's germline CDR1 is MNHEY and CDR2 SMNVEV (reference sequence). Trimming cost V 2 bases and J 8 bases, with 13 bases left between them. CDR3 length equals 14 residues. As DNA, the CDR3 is TGTGCCAGCAGTTTAAACTACCTTAGGAAGCCCCAGCATTTT. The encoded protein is CASSLNYLRKPQHF.

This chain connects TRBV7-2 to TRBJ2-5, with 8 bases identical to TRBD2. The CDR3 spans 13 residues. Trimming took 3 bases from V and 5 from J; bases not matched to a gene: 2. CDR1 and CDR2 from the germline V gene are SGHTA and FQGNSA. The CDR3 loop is CASSFRGRETQYF. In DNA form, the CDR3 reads TGTGCCAGCAGCTTCCGCGGGAGGGAGACCCAGTACTTC.

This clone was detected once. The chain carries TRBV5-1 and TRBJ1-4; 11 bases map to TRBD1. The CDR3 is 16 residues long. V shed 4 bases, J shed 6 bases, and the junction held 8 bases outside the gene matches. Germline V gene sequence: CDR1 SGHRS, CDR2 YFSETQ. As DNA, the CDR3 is TGCGCCAGCAGCATGGGACAGGGGGTTGGGGATGAAAAACTGTTTTTT. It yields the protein CASSMGQGVGDEKLFF.

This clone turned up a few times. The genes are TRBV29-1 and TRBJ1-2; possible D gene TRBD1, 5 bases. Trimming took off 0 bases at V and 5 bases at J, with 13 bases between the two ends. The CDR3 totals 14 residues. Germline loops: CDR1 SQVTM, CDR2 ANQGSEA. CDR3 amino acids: CSVEDYRMGYGYTF. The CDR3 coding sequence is TGCAGCGTTGAAGACTACAGGATGGGGTATGGCTACACCTTC.

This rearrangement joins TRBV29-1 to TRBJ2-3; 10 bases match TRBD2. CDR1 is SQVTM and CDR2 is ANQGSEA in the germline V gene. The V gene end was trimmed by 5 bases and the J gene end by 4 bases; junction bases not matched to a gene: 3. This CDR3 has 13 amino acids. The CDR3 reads CSVWTSGSDTQYF. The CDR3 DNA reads TGCAGCGTTTGGACTAGCGGATCAGATACGCAGTATTTT.

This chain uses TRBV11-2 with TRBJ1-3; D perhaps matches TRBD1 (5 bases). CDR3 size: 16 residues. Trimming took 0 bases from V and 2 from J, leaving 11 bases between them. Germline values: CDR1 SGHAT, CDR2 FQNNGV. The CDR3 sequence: CASSLDPGRTGNTIYF. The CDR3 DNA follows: TGTGCCAGCAGCTTAGACCCAGGGCGGACTGGAAACACCATATATTTT.

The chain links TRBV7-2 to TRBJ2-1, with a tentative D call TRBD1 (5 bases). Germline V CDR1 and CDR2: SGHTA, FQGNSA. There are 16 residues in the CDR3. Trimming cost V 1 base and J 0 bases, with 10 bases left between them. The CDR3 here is CASSLGQGGSYNEQFF. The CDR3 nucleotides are TGTGCCAGCAGCTTAGGTCAGGGCGGCTCCTACAATGAGCAGTTCTTC.

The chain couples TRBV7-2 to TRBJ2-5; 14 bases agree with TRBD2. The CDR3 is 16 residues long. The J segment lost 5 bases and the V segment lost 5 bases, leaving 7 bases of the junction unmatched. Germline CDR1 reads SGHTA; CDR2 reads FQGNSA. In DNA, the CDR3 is TGTGCCAGCAGCCTGGGACTAGCGGGAGAGGGGGAGACCCAGTACTTC. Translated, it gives CASSLGLAGEGETQYF.

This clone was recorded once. The CDR3 DNA reads as TGTGCCAGCAGCTTAAGTACCGAACCCGGGGAGCTGTTTTTT. Residues: CASSLSTEPGELFF. V gene TRBV7-6 combines with J gene TRBJ2-2; unclear D gene. This CDR3 region has 14 residues. Germline V gene lookup returns CDR1 SGHVS and CDR2 FNYEAQ. Trimming pared 2 bases from V and 6 bases from J, leaving 10 bases between.

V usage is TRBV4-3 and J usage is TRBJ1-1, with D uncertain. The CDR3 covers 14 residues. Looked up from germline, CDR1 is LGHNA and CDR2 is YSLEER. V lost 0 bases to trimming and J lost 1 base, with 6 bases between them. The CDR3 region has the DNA TGCGCCAGCAGCCAAGATTGGGGGAACACTGAAGCTTTCTTT. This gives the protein CASSQDWGNTEAFF.

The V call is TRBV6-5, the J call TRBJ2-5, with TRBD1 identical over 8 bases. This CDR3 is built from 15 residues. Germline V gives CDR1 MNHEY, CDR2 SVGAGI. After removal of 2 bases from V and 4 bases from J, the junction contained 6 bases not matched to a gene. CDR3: CASSYRQGAAETQYF. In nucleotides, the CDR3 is TGTGCCAGCAGTTACAGGCAGGGGGCTGCAGAGACCCAGTACTTC.